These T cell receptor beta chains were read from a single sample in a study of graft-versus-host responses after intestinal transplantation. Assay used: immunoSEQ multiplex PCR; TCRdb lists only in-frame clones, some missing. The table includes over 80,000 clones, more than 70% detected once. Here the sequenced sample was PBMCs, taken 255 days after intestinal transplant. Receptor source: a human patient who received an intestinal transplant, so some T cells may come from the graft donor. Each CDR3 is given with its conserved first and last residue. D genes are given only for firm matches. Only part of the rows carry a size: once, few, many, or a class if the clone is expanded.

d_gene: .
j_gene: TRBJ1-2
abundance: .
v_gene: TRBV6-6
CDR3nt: TGTGCCAGCATCGGTGGGGGGGACTATGGCTACACCTTC
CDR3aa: CASIGGGDYGYTF

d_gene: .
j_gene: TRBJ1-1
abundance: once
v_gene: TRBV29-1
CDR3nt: TGCAGCGTTGTTCAGGGGTTGGCTGAAGCTTTCTTT
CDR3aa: CSVVQGLAEAFF

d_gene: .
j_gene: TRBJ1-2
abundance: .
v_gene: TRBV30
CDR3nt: TGTGCCTGGATAACCGGAGGGGTTCGTGGCTACACCTTC
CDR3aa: CAWITGGVRGYTF

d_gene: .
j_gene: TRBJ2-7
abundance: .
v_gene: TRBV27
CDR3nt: TGTGCCAGCAGTTTAGGGGTGACAGGCGCATACTACGAGCAGTACTTC
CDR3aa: CASSLGVTGAYYEQYF

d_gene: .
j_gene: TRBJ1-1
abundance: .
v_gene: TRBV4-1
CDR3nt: TGCGCCAGCAGCCAATGGGATAACACTGAAGCTTTCTTT
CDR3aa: CASSQWDNTEAFF

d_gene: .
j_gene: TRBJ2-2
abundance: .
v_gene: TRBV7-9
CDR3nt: TGTGCCAGCAGCTTCAGCGGCACCGGGGAGCTGTTTTTT
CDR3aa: CASSFSGTGELFF

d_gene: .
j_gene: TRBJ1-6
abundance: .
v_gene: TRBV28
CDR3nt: TGTGCCAGCAGCTCCGACAGGTTTAATTCACCCCTCCACTTT
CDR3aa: CASSSDRFNSPLHF

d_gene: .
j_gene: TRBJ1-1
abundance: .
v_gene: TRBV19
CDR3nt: TGTGCCAGTAAGGCAGGGCCTGAAGCTTTCTTT
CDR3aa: CASKAGPEAFF

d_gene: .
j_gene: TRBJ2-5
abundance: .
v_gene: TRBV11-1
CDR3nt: TGTGCCAGCAGCTTTAGCTGGTGGGGGGAAGGGCAAGAGACCCAGTACTTC
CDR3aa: CASSFSWWGEGQETQYF

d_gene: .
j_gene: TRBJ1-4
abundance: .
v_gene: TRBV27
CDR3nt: TGTGCCAGCAGTGCAAATTCCGGGACGGTCGGGGAAAAACTGTTTTTT
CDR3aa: CASSANSGTVGEKLFF

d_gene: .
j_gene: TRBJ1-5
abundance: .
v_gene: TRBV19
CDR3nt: TGTGCCAGTAGTACTGACAGTTATAGCAATCAGCCCCAGCATTTT
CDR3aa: CASSTDSYSNQPQHF

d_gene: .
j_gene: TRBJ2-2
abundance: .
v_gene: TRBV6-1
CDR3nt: TGTGCCAGCAGTCAGGTTCGGGACGGGGAGCTGTTTTTT
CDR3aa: CASSQVRDGELFF

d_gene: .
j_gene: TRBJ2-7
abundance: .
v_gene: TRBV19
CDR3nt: TGTGCCAGTAGTATTATTTTCGGAGGGCCCAACGAGCAGTACTTC
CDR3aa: CASSIIFGGPNEQYF

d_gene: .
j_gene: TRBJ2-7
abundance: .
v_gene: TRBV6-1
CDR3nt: TGTGCCAGCATGTATCGGGACCGAGGTGGGGAGCAGTACTTC
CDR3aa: CASMYRDRGGEQYF

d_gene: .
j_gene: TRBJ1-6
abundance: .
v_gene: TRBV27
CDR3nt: TGTGCCAGCAGTTTCCGGGACCGCAGCTCCTATAATTCACCCCTCCACTTT
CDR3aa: CASSFRDRSSYNSPLHF

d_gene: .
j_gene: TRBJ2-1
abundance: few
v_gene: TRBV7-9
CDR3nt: TGTGCCAGCGCAGTCTCCGGGAATGAGCAGTTCTTC
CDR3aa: CASAVSGNEQFF

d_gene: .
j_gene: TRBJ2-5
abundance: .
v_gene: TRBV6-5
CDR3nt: TGTGCCAGCAGTGTGTTCCAAGCCCAAGAGACCCAGTACTTC
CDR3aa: CASSVFQAQETQYF

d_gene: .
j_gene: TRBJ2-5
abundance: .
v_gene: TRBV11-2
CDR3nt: TGTGCCAGCAGCTGGGGAGAGCGGGAGACCCAGTACTTC
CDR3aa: CASSWGERETQYF

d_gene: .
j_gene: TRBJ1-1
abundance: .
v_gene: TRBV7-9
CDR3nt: TGTGCCAGCAGCATCACAGGGATCGGAGTGAACACTGAAGCTTTCTTT
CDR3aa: CASSITGIGVNTEAFF

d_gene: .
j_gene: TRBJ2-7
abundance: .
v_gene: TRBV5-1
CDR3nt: TGCGCCAGCAGCTTGGGGCAGGGGGGCTACGAGCAGTACTTC
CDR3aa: CASSLGQGGYEQYF

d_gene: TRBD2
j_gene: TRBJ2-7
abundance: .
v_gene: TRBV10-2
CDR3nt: TGCGCCAGCAGTGAAGGGAGGGAGCCAAACTCCTACGAGCAGTACTTC
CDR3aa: CASSEGREPNSYEQYF

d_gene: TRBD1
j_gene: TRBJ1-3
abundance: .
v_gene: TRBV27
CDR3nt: TGTGCCAGCAGGGGACAGGGGGCGCGGTGGGCTGGAAACACCATATATTTT
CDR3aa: CASRGQGARWAGNTIYF

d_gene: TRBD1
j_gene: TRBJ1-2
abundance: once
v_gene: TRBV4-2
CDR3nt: TGTGCCAGCAGCCAAGTGGCTGGGACAGGGAGCGGCGGCTACACCTTC
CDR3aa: CASSQVAGTGSGGYTF

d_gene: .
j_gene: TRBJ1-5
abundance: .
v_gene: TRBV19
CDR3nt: TGTGCCAGTAGTATCCCCGGGGGCGGAAGTAGTAGCAATCAGCCCCAGCATTTT
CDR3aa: CASSIPGGGSSSNQPQHF

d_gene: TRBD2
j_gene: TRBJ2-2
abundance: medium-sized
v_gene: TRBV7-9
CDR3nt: TGTGCCAGCAGCTGGGGGACTAGCGGGAGCGGGGAGCTGTTTTTT
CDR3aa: CASSWGTSGSGELFF

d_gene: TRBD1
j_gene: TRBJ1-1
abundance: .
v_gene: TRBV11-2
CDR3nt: TGTGCCAGCAGCTTCGGACAGGGGAACACTGAAGCTTTCTTT
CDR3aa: CASSFGQGNTEAFF

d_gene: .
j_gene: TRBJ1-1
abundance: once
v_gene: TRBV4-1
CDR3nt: TGCGCCAGCAGCCAAGAAAACAGGAACACTGAAGCTTTCTTT
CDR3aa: CASSQENRNTEAFF

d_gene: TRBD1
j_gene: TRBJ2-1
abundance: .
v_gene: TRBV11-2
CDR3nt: TGTGCCAGCAGCAGAATAACAGGGGACAATGAGCAGTTCTTC
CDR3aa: CASSRITGDNEQFF

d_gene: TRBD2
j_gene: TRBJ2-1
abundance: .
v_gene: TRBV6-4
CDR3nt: TGTGCCAGCAGTGACTCGACTAGCGGGAGCAATGAGCAGTTCTTC
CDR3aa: CASSDSTSGSNEQFF

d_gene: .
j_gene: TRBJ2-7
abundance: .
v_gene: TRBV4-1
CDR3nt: TGCGCCAGCAGCCAAGTTTCGGGACCTAGCTCCTACGAGCAGTACTTC
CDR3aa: CASSQVSGPSSYEQYF